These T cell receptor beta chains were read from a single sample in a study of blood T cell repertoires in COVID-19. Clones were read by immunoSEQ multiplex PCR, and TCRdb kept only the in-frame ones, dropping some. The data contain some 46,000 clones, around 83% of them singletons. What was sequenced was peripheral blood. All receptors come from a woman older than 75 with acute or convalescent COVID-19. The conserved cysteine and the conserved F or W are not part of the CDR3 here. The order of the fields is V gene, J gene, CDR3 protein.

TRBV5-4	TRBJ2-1	ASSSKRGGYNEQF
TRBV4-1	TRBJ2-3	ASSQAGGTQY
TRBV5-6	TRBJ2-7	ASSTTYRALSSYEQY
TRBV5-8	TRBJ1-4	ASSGGQGFETEKLF
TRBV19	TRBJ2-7	ASSLRTGLISYEQY
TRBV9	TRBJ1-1	ASSVGTGGTEAF
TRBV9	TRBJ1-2	ASSATGTGIGGYT
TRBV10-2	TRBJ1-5	ASSESRFQPQH
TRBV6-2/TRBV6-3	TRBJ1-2	ASSYRGGLSGYT
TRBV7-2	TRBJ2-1	ASSLVGTSGGRYNEQF
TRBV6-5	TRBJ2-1	ASSWGQGGASEQF
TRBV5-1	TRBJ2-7	ASSLDRDAYEQY
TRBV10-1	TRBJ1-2	ASSTQVNYGYT
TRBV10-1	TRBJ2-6	ASSDTTSGANVLT
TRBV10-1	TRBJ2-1	ASSESGGGQNEQF
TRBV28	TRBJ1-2	ASSLYGGVSGYT
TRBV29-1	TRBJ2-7	SVEGSPYEQY
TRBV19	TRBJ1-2	ASSIVTSYGYT
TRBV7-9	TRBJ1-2	ASSLRNTDRVGYT
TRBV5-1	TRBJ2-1	ASSLAGGSSYNEQF
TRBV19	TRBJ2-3	ASSTPRGTSGGTSTDTQY
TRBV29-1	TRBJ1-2	SARLGQSYGYT
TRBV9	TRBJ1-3	ASSATQGVGNTIY
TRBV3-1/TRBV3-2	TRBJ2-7	ASSPTGFSYEQY
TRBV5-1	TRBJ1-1	ASRTTDLNTEAF
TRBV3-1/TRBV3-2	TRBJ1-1	ASSQPGGDTEAF
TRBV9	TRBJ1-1	ASSSGQGASEAF
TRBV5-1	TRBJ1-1	ASSPAGALNTEAF
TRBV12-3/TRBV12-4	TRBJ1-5	ASNQGRGQPQH
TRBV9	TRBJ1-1	ASSPSFWGTGVAF
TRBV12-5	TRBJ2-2	ASGGQGTNTGELF
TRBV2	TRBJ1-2	ARVTGGANYGYT
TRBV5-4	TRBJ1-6	ASRGQGAVNSPLH
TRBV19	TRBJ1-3	ASTRTGGGNTIY
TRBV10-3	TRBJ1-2	AISESTAFGGGYT
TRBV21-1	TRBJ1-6	ASSNPRTGAYNSPLH
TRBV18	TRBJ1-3	ASSRGSGNTIY
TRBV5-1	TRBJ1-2	ASRTGANYGYT